Below, one T cell receptor (beta chain) is given with its context. Its antigen remains unknown. Assay: immunoSEQ multiplex PCR; the TCRdb copy retains only in-frame clones and omits some. The repertoire holds 55,000 or so clones, around 70% seen once, with about 16% in the top ten. The CDR3 is 11 residues long. Per the germline V gene, CDR1 is MDHEN and CDR2 is SYDVKM. V was pared by 6 bases and J by 9 bases, with 9 bases between. This entry is derived from a study of vaccination effects on CD4 cells after COVID-19. Study-level findings and limits: Of the vaccine-induced clones from healthy vaccinees, merely 1 of 255 recognized common cold coronaviruses as well.

Using viral peptide pools, the ViraFEST assay grew out antigen-specific CD4+ T cells prior to sequencing. Isolating CD4+ T cells followed less than 12 days of culture. Nucleocapsid antibody tests were negative, and the vaccine recipients had no prior SARS-CoV-2 infection. Cultures of a few million PBMC per well contained 10 IU/ml IL-2 plus 10 ug/ml peptides. The chain combines TRBV28 with TRBJ2-1; D not certain. The sequence derives from a human donor who received a COVID-19 vaccine. This specimen was CD4+ T cells from PBMCs cultured with SARS-CoV-2 spike peptides, taken before COVID-19 vaccination. The chain's CDR3 is CASSGSGEQFF. The CDR3 nucleotides read TGTGCCAGCAGCGGTAGTGGTGAGCAGTTCTTC.